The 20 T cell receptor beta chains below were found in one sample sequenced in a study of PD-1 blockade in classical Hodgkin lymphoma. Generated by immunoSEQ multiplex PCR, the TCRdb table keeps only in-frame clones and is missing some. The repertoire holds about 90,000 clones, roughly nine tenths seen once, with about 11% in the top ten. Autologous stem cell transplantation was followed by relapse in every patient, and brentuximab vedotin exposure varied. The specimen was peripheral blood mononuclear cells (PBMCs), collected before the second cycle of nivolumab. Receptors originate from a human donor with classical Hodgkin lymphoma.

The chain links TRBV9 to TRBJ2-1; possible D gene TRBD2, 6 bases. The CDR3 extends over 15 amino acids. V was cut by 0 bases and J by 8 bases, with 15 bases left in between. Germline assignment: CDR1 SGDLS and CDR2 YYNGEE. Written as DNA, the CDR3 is TGTGCCAGCAGCGTAGGCGGGACCGGTAATCATGAGCAGTTCTTC. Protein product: CASSVGGTGNHEQFF. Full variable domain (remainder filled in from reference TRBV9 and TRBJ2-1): DSGVTQTPKHLITATGQRVTLRCSPRSGDLSVYWYQQSLDQGLQFLIQYYNGEERAKGNILERFSAQQFPDLHSELNLSSLELGDSALYFCASSVGGTGNHEQFFGPGTRLTVL.

CDR3: CASSFTLYEQYF. The CDR3 bases are TGTGCCAGCAGTTTTACCCTCTACGAGCAGTACTTC. The chain joins TRBV28 to TRBJ2-7, with unresolved D. Germline values: CDR1 MDHEN, CDR2 SYDVKM. The CDR3 totals 12 residues. V shed 3 bases and J shed 3 bases, with 6 bases lying between them.

The CDR3 DNA reads as TGTGCCAGCAGACCCTCCGGGACTTCCACCTACGAGCAGTACTTC. Its translation is CASRPSGTSTYEQYF. The chain has TRBV27 and TRBJ2-7; maybe TRBD2 (6 bases). V gave up 6 bases and J gave up 2 bases, with 17 bases separating them. Germline V gene data show CDR1 as MNHEY and CDR2 as SMNVEV (reference sequence). The CDR3 length is 15 residues.

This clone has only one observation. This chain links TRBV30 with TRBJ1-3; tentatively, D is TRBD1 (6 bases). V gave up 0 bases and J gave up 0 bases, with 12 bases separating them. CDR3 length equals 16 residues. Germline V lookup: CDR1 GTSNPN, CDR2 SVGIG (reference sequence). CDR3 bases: TGTGCCTGGAGTGTCCGCACAGGGTTCTCTGGAAACACCATATATTTT. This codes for CAWSVRTGFSGNTIYF.

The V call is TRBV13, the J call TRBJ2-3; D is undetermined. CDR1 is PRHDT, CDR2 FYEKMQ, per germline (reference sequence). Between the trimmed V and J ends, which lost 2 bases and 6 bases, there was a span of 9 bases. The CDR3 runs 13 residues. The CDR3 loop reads CASSLITLDTQYF. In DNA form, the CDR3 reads TGTGCCAGCAGCTTAATTACTTTGGATACGCAGTATTTT.

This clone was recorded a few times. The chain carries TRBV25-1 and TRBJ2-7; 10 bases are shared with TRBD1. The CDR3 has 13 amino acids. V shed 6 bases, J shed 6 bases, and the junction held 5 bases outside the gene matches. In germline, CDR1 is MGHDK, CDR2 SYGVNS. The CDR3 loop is CASRATGGGEQYF. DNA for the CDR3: TGTGCCAGCAGGGCGACAGGGGGCGGCGAGCAGTACTTC.

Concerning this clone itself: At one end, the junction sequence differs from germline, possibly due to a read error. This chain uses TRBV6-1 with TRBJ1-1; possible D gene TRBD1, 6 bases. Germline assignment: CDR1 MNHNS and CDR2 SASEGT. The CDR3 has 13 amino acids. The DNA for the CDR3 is TGTGCCAGCACTGAAACAAAACAGGGTGAAGCTTTCTTT. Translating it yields CASTETKQGEAFF.

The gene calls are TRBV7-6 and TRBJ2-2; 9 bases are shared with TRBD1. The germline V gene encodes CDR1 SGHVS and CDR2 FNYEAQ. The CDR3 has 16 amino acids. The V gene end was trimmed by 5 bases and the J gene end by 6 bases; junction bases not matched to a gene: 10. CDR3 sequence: CASSPPGQGIAGELFF. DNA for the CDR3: TGTGCCAGCAGCCCCCCGGGACAGGGAATCGCCGGGGAGCTGTTTTTT.

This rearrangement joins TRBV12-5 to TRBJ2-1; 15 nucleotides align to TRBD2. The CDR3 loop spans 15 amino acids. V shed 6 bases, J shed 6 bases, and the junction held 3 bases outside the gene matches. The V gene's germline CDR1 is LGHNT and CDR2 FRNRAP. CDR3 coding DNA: TGTGCTAGTGGCCTGGGACTAGCGGGAGGCAATGAGCAGTTCTTC. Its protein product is CASGLGLAGGNEQFF.

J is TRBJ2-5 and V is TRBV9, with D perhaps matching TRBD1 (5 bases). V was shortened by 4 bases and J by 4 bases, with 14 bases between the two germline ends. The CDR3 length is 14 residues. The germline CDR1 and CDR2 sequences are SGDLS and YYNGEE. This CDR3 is CASSPRVQGETQYF. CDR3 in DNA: TGTGCCAGCAGCCCCCGGGTCCAGGGAGAGACCCAGTACTTC.

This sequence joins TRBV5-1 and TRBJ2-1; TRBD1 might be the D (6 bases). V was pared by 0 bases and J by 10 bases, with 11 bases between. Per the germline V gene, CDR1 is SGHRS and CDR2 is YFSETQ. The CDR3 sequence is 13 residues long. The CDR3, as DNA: TGCGCCAGCAGCTTGGAAGTTGGGACAGAGCAGTTCTTC. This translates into CASSLEVGTEQFF.

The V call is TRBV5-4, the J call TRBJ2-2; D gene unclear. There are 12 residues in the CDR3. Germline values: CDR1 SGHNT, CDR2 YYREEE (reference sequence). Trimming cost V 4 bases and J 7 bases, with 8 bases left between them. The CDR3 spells CASSVWGGELFF. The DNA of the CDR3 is TGTGCCAGCAGCGTGTGGGGCGGGGAGCTGTTTTTT.

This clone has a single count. The CDR3 sequence: CAISARGGDTEAFF. The DNA for the CDR3 is TGTGCCATCAGTGCCAGGGGAGGGGACACTGAAGCTTTCTTT. The chain is built from TRBV10-3 and TRBJ1-1; TRBD1 might be the D (6 bases). Germline values: CDR1 ENHRY, CDR2 SYGVKD. Trimming stripped 4 bases from V and 3 bases from J, with 12 bases between. This CDR3 region has 14 residues.

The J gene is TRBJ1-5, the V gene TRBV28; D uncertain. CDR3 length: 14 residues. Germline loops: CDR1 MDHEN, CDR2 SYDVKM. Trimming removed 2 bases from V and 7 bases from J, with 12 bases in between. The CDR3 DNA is TGTGCCAGCAGTTTAGGGCAGTATCAGCAGCCCCAGCATTTT. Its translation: CASSLGQYQQPQHF.

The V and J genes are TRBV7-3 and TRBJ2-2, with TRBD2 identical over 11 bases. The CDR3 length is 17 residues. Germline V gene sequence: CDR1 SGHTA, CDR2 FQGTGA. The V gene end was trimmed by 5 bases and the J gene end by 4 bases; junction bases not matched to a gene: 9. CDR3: CASSAGALAGVTGELFF. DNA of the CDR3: TGTGCCAGCAGCGCTGGGGCACTAGCGGGAGTCACCGGGGAGCTGTTTTTT. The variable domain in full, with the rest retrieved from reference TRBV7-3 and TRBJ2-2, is GAGVSQTPSNKVTEKGKYVELRCDPISGHTALYWYRQSLGQGPEFLIYFQGTGAADDSGLPNDRFFAVRPEGSVSTLKIQRTERGDSAVYLCASSAGALAGVTGELFFGEGSRLTVL.

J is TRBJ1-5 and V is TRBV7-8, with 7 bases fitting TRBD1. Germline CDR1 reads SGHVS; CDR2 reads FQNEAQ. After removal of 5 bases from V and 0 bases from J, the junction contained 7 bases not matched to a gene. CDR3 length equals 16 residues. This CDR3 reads CASSLQGGGSNQPQHF. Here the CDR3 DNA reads TGTGCCAGCAGCCTGCAGGGGGGCGGTAGCAATCAGCCCCAGCATTTT.

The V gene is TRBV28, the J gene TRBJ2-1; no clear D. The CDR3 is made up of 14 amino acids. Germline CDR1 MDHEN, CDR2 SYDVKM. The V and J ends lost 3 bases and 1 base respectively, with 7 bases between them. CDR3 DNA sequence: TGTGCCAGCAGTTTCAGTGTATCCTACAATGAGCAGTTCTTC. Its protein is CASSFSVSYNEQFF.

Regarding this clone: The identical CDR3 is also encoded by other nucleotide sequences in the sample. CDR3 loop: CASSRGGLETQYF. The CDR3 nucleotides read TGTGCCAGCAGCCGAGGAGGGTTGGAGACCCAGTACTTC. The gene calls are TRBV7-9 and TRBJ2-5; D is possibly TRBD2 (6 bases). The V end lost 5 bases, the J end lost 5 bases, and 12 bases lay between the germline ends. This CDR3 is built from 13 residues. Germline values: CDR1 SEHNR, CDR2 FQNEAQ (reference sequence).

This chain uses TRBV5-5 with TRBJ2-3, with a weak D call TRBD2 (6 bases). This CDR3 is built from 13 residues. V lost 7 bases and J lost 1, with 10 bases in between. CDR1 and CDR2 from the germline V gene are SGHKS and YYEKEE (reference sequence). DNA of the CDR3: TGTGCCAGCGAGGTAGCGGGCACAGATACGCAGTATTTT. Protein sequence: CASEVAGTDTQYF.

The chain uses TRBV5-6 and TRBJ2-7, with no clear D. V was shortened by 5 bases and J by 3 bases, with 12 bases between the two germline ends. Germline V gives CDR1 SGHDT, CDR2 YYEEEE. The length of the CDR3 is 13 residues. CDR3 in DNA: TGTGCCAGCAGTCGACTGACCCACTACGAGCAGTACTTC. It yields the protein CASSRLTHYEQYF.